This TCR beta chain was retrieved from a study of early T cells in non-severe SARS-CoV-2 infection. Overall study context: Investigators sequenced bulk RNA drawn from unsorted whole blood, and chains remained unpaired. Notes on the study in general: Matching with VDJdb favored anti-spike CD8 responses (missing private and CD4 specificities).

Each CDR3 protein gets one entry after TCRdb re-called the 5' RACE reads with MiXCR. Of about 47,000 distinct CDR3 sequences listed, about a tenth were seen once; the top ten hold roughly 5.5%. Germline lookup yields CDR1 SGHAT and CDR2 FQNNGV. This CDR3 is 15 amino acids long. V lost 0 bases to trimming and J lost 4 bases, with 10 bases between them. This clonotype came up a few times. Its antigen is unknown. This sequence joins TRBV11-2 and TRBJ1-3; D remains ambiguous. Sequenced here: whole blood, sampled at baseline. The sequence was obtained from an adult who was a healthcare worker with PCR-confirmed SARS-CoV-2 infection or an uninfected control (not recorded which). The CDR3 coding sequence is TGTGCCAGCAGCTTAGAGGGAGCCACGGGAAACACCATATATTTT. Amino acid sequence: CASSLEGATGNTIYF.